Described below is a single T cell receptor (beta chain) sequence and its context. What it recognizes is unknown. This entry comes from a study of beta chain features in type 1 diabetes. Study-level points and caveats: A moderate, significant TCRB CDR3 shortening appeared in type 1 diabetes across four CD4+ subsets.

The germline V gene encodes CDR1 SGHTA and CDR2 FQGNSA. Between the trimmed V and J ends, which lost 2 bases and 3 bases, there was a span of 8 bases. The length of the CDR3 is 13 residues. As every portion of the isolated RNA was reverse transcribed, the sequencing read expressed TCRB transcripts. TCRdb's copy holds only in-frame clones and misses some; the assay was immunoSEQ multiplex PCR. The sample consists of under 300,000 clones, roughly 22% of them appearing once. This sequence joins TRBV7-2 and TRBJ2-7; D is unclear. Specimen: naive CD4+ T cells from blood. This clonotype originated in a middle-aged woman with type 1 diabetes. Here the CDR3 reads CASSLSHFYEQYF. The CDR3 DNA follows: TGTGCCAGCAGCTTAAGTCACTTCTACGAGCAGTACTTC.